A single sample gave rise to the 19 T cell receptor beta chains below, sequenced in a study of breast tumors, draining lymph nodes, adjacent tissues. One entry per CDR3 protein results from TCRdb running MiXCR on the multiplex PCR reads. The sample has approximately 40,000 distinct CDR3 sequences, around 35% seen once. The sequenced sample consisted of breast tumor tissue. These receptors were taken from a female donor with breast cancer. Some clones in this sample may be carry-over from other donors' samples.

Of note for this clonotype: It may be a read error: a sequence one base away is much more abundant. Lacking the conserved final phenylalanine or tryptophan, this CDR3 likely reflects a read error. V is TRBV2 and J is TRBJ2-3; TRBD1 aligns across 11 bases. CDR3 length: 14 residues. Germline assignment: CDR1 SNHLY and CDR2 FYNNEI. V lost 6 bases and J lost 4; bases outside the gene matches: 3. CDR3: CASSGQGAADTQYL. Written as DNA, the CDR3 is TGTGCCAGCAGCGGACAGGGGGCGGCAGATACGCAGTATCTT.

The CDR3 reads CASSFDRIANTGELFF. The CDR3 region has the DNA TGCGCCAGCAGCTTTGACAGGATAGCGAACACCGGGGAGCTGTTTTTT. The chain uses TRBV5-1 and TRBJ2-2; a weak D match, TRBD1 (6 bases). The CDR3 extends over 16 amino acids. V was shortened by 2 bases and J by 0 bases, with 11 bases between the two germline ends. Germline loops: CDR1 SGHRS, CDR2 YFSETQ.

J is TRBJ1-1 and V is TRBV7-2; tentative D call: TRBD1 (5 bases). The CDR3 extends over 13 amino acids. V was cut by 5 bases and J by 3 bases, with 10 bases left in between. Germline V gene lookup returns CDR1 SGHTA and CDR2 FQGNSA. The CDR3 bases are TGTGCCAGCAGCACTCAGGGTTACACTGAAGCTTTCTTT. This codes for CASSTQGYTEAFF.

The chain is built from TRBV5-1 and TRBJ1-2; D is undetermined. The CDR3 length is 12 residues. V was trimmed by 0 bases and J by 4 bases, leaving 4 bases between them. CDR1 SGHRS and CDR2 YFSETQ come from the germline V gene. The DNA for the CDR3 is TGCGCCAGCAGCTTGGGCAGCTATGGCTACACCTTC. This encodes CASSLGSYGYTF.

J is TRBJ2-1 and V is TRBV6-2 or TRBV6-3; D may be TRBD2 (6 bases). Germline CDR1 and CDR2: MNHEY and SVGEGT. Trimming took off 5 bases at V and 1 base at J, with 12 bases between the two ends. CDR3 length: 15 amino acids. CDR3 residues: CASSRAGSSYNEQFF. CDR3 nucleotides: TGTGCCAGCAGTAGGGCGGGGTCGTCCTACAATGAGCAGTTCTTC.

At least ten counts were recorded for this clonotype. The V and J genes are TRBV19 and TRBJ1-4; D possibly corresponds to TRBD1 (5 bases). This CDR3 comprises 16 residues. Germline CDR1 is LNHDA and CDR2 is SQIVND (reference sequence). The V and J ends lost 3 bases and 3 bases respectively, with 14 bases between them. Here the CDR3 reads CASSILQGRANEKLFF. The CDR3 DNA sequence: TGTGCCAGTAGTATTCTTCAGGGCCGGGCTAATGAAAAACTGTTTTTT.

This clonotype was counted at least ten times. This chain joins TRBV20-1 and TRBJ2-7; D remains ambiguous. CDR1 is DFQATT, CDR2 SNEGSKA, per germline (reference sequence). This CDR3 has 13 residues. Trimming removed 5 bases from V and 3 bases from J, with 14 bases in between. CDR3 coding DNA: TGCAGTGCTTCCCGACCGGCGAACTACGAGCAGTACTTC. Translated, it gives CSASRPANYEQYF.

This clonotype is medium-sized in the sample. The rearrangement joins TRBV5-1 to TRBJ2-3; 7 bases are a match to TRBD1. V dropped 0 bases and J dropped 8; count of bases not matched to a gene: 9. Per germline, CDR1 SGHRS and CDR2 YFSETQ. The CDR3 is made up of 15 amino acids. The DNA for the CDR3 is TGCGCCAGCAGCTTGGGGACAGGTTCCCTTAGTACGCAGTATTTT. Residues: CASSLGTGSLSTQYF.

This clonotype was seen many times. The V and J genes are TRBV7-6 and TRBJ2-1; D is unresolved. This CDR3 is 13 amino acids long. V was shortened by 2 bases and J by 6 bases, with 8 bases between the two germline ends. Germline V gene lookup returns CDR1 SGHVS and CDR2 FNYEAQ. CDR3 in amino acids: CASSLWGSNEQFF. As DNA, the CDR3 is TGTGCCAGCAGCTTATGGGGTAGCAATGAGCAGTTCTTC.

The table lists this clonotype with many counts. The chain combines TRBV10-3 with TRBJ2-2; D gene unclear. Trimming took 6 bases from V and 4 from J, leaving 9 bases between them. Germline V CDR1 and CDR2: ENHRY, SYGVKD. The CDR3 loop spans 13 amino acids. CDR3 region: CAIRGSGTGELFF. The CDR3 region has the DNA TGTGCCATCAGGGGGTCGGGCACCGGGGAGCTGTTTTTT.

About this clonotype itself: A read error may account for a junction end that differs from germline. V gene TRBV7-8 combines with J gene TRBJ2-7; 10 positions match TRBD2. Looked up from germline, CDR1 is SGHVS and CDR2 is FQNEAQ. This CDR3 is 15 amino acids long. The CDR3 loop reads CASRPSGRASFEQYF. DNA of the CDR3: TGTGCCAGCAGACCGAGCGGGAGGGCCTCCTTCGAGCAGTACTTC.

The chain recombines TRBV4-3 with TRBJ2-7; D remains ambiguous. The V and J ends lost 6 bases and 4 bases respectively, with 19 bases between them. The germline gives CDR1 LGHNA, CDR2 YSLEER. The CDR3 extends over 15 amino acids. CDR3 nucleotides: TGCGCCAGCAGTGTCGACACCGACGGAGAGTACGAGCAGTACTTC. This gives the protein CASSVDTDGEYEQYF.

The chain is built from TRBV5-1 and TRBJ2-1; 11 bases map to TRBD1. Germline assignment: CDR1 SGHRS and CDR2 YFSETQ. V shed 5 bases and J 7 bases; nucleotides not matched to a gene: 8. This CDR3 contains 15 residues. CDR3 protein: CASRRRTGGLNEQFF. The DNA of the CDR3 is TGCGCCAGCAGGAGGAGGACAGGGGGCCTTAATGAGCAGTTCTTC.

This chain uses TRBV7-3 with TRBJ2-3, with D perhaps TRBD1 (6 bases). The CDR3 has 14 residues. The V and J ends lost 5 bases and 2 bases respectively, with 11 bases between them. The germline V gene encodes CDR1 SGHTA and CDR2 FQGTGA. CDR3: CASSRQGNTDTQYF. The CDR3 DNA sequence: TGTGCCAGCAGCAGGCAGGGGAACACAGATACGCAGTATTTT. Full variable domain (remainder filled in from reference TRBV7-3 and TRBJ2-3): GAGVSQTPSNKVTEKGKYVELRCDPISGHTALYWYRQSLGQGPEFLIYFQGTGAADDSGLPNDRFFAVRPEGSVSTLKIQRTERGDSAVYLCASSRQGNTDTQYFGPGTRLTVL.

The V gene is TRBV5-1, the J gene TRBJ2-7, with D possibly being TRBD1 (6 bases). Germline loops: CDR1 SGHRS, CDR2 YFSETQ. The CDR3 sequence is 15 residues long. The V end was cut by 3 bases, the J end by 0 bases, with 13 bases between. The CDR3 region is CASSWGHGDSYEQYF. The CDR3 DNA reads TGCGCCAGCAGCTGGGGGCACGGTGACTCCTACGAGCAGTACTTC.

The genes are TRBV5-5 and TRBJ2-3, with a weak D call TRBD2 (6 bases). The CDR3 totals 17 residues. Trimming removed 0 bases from V and 4 bases from J, with 18 bases in between. Germline V gene data show CDR1 as SGHKS and CDR2 as YYEKEE (reference sequence). The DNA for the CDR3 is TGTGCCAGCAGCTTGGCCGGGGACGGACGGAGGGCAGATACGCAGTATTTT. Its translation: CASSLAGDGRRADTQYF.

This clonotype came up many times. The chain links TRBV5-1 to TRBJ2-1, with 8 nucleotides matching TRBD2. Per germline, CDR1 SGHRS and CDR2 YFSETQ. V shed 0 bases, J shed 7 bases, and the junction held 6 bases outside the gene matches. The CDR3 contains 15 residues. The CDR3 sequence is CASSLVSGGPNEQFF. The CDR3 region has the DNA TGCGCCAGCAGCTTGGTGTCGGGAGGGCCGAATGAGCAGTTCTTC.

This clonotype was detected many times. The rearrangement links TRBV12-3 or TRBV12-4 to TRBJ2-7; D is unclear. The CDR3 covers 12 residues. Trimming pared 5 bases from V and 3 bases from J, leaving 8 bases between. The CDR3 DNA is TGTGCCAGCAGTGCGACTGGCTACGAGCAGTACTTC. Translating it yields CASSATGYEQYF.

Ten or more counts support this clonotype. The gene calls are TRBV19 and TRBJ2-5; 10 nucleotides agree with TRBD2. CDR1 and CDR2 (germline): LNHDA, SQIVND (reference sequence). This CDR3 contains 13 residues. The CDR3 region is CGTAGGPGETQYF. In nucleotides, the CDR3 is TGTGGGACAGCGGGAGGGCCGGGAGAGACCCAGTACTTC.